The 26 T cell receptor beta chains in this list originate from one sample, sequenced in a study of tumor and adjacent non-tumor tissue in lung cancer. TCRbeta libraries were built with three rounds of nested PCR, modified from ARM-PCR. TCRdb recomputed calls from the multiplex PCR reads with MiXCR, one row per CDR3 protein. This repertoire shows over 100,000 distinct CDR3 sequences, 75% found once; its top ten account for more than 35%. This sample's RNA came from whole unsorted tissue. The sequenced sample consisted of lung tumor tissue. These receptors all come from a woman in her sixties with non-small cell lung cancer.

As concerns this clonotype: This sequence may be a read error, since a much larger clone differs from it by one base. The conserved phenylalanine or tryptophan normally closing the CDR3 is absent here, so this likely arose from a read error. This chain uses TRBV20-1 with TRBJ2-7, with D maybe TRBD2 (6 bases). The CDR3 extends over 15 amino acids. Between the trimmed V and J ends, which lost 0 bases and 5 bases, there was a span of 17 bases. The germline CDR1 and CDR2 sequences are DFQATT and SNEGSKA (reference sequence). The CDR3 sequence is CSARDIAGSVNEQYI. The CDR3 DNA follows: TGCAGTGCTAGAGATATTGCGGGATCAGTGAACGAGCAGTACATC.

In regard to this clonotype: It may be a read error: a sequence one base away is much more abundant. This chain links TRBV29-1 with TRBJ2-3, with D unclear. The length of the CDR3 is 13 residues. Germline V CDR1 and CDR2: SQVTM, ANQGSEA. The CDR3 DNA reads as TGCAGCGTTGAAGTGGGAAGTACAGTTACGCAGTATTTT. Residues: CSVEVGSTVTQYF.

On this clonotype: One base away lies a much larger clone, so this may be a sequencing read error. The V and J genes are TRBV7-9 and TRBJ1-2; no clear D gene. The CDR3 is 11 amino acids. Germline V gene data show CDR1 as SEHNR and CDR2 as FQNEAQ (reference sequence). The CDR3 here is CVSSSEYGYTF. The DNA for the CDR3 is TGTGTCAGCAGCTCAGAGTATGGCTACACCTTC.

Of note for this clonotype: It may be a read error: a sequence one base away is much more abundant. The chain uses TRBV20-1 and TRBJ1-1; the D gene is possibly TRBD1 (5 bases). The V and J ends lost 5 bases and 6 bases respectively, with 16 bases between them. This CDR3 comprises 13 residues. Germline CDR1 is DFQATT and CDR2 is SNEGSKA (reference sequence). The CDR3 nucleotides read TGCAGTGCTCGGGCCACCCGGGACGCTGAAGCTTTCTTT. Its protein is CSARATRDAEAFF.

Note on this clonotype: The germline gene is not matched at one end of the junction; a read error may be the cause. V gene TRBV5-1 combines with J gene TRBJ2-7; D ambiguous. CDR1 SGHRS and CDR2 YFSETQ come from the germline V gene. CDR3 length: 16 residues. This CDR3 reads CASSLAEVVGNYDQYF. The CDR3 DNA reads TGCGCCAGCAGCTTGGCTGAGGTCGTAGGGAACTACGATCAGTACTTC.

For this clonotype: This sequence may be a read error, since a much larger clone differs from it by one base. This CDR3 is CASSIRNHPRLVIYEQYF. CDR3 DNA: TGTGCCAGCAGTATCAGAAACCACCCGCGACTAGTGATCTACGAGCAGTACTTC. This chain uses TRBV6-2 or TRBV6-3 with TRBJ2-7, with a possible D match to TRBD2 (6 bases). V was cut by 5 bases and J by 3 bases, with 26 bases left in between. Germline V gene lookup returns CDR1 MNHEY and CDR2 SVGEGT. This CDR3 has 18 residues.

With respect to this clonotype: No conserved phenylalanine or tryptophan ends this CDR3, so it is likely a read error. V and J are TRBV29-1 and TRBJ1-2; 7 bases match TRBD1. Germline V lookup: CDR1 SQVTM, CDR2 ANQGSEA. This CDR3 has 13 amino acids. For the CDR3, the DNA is TGCAGCGGGACGGCGACAGGGAGCTATGACTACACCATC. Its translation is CSGTATGSYDYTI.

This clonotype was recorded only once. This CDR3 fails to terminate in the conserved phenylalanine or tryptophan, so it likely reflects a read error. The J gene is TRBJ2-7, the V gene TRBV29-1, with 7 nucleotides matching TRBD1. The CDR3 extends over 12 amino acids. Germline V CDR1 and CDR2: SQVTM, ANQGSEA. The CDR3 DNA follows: TGCATCGTTGAGGGACAGACCTACGAACAGTACCTC. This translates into CIVEGQTYEQYL.

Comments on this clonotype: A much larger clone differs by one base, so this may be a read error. The CDR3 DNA reads TGTACCAGCAGCACAGGGGCCCAGCCCCAGCATTTT. Translated, it gives CTSSTGAQPQHF. This rearrangement joins TRBV25-1 to TRBJ1-5; TRBD1 agrees at 7 bases. The CDR3 covers 12 residues. The germline V gene encodes CDR1 MGHDK and CDR2 SYGVNS.

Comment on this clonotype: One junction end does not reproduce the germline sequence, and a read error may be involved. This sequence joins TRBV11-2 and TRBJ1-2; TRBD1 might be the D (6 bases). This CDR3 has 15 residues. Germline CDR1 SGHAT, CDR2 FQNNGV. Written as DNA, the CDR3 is TGTACCAGCAGCTCGACTGGCTGGGGGGCGCTTGGCTACACCTTC. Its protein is CTSSSTGWGALGYTF. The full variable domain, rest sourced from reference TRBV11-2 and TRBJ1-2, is EAGVAQSPRYKIIEKRQSVAFWCNPISGHATLYWYQQILGQGPKLLIQFQNNGVVDDSQLPKDRFSAERLKGVDSTLKIQPAKLEDSAVYLCTSSSTGWGALGYTFGSGTRLTVV.

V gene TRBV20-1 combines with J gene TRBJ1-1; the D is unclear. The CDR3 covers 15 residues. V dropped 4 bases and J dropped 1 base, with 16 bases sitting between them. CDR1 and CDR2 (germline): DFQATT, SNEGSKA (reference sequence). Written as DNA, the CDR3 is TGCAGTGCTACCCCAAACATGACAACGAACACTGAAGCTTTCTTT. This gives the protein CSATPNMTTNTEAFF.

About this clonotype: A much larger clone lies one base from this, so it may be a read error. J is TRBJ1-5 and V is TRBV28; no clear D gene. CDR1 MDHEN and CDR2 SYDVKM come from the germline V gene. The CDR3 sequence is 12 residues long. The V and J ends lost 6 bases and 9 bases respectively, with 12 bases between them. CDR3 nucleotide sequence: TGTGCCAGCAGCCTGCCGGATCGGCCCCAGCATTTT. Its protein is CASSLPDRPQHF.

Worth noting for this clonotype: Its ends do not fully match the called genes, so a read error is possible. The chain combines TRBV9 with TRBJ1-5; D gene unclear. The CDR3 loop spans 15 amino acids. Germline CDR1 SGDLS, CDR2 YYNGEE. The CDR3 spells CASSVDGMGNQPQHF. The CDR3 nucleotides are TGTGCCAGCAGCGTGGACGGAATGGGTAATCAGCCCCAACATTTT.

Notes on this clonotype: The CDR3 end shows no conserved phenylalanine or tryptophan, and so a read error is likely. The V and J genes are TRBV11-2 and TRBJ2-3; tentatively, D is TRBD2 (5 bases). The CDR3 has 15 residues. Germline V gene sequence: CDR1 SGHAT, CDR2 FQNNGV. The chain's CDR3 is CSSSATGKATDTQYY. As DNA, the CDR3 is TGTTCCAGCAGCGCCACCGGGAAGGCCACAGATACGCAGTATTAT.

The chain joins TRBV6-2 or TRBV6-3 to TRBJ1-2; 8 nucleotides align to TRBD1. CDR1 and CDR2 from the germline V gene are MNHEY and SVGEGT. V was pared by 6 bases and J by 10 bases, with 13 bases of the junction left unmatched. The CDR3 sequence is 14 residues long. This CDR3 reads CASREPGQEHAYTF. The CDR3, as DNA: TGTGCCAGCAGAGAACCGGGACAGGAGCATGCCTACACCTTC.

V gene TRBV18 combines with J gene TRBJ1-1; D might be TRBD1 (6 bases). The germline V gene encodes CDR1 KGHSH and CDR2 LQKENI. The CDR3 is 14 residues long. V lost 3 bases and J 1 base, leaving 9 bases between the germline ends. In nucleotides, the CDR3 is TGTGCCAGCTCACCGCAACAGGGGAACACTGAAGCTTTCTTT. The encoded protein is CASSPQQGNTEAFF.

The CDR3 nucleotides are TGTGCCAGCAGCTTAATTGGGGCCAACGTCCTGACTTTC. Protein product: CASSLIGANVLTF. The chain carries TRBV7-3 and TRBJ2-6; D gene ambiguous. Germline values: CDR1 SGHTA, CDR2 FQGTGA. The CDR3 is made up of 13 amino acids. V lost 1 base to trimming and J lost 3 bases, with 1 base between them.

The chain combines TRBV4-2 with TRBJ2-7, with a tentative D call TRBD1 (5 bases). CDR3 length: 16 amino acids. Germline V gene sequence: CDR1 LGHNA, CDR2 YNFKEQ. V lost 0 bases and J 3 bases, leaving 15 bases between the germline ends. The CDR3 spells CASSQDSYQGGYEQYF. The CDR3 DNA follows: TGTGCCAGCAGCCAAGATTCGTACCAGGGCGGCTACGAGCAGTACTTC.

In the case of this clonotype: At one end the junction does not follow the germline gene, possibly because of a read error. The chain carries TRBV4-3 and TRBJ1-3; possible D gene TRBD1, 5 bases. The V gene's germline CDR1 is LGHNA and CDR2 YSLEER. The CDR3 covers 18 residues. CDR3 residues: CASSQAFGRGMSGNTIYF. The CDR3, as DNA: TGCGCTAGCAGCCAAGCATTTGGGAGGGGAATGTCTGGAAACACCATATATTTT.

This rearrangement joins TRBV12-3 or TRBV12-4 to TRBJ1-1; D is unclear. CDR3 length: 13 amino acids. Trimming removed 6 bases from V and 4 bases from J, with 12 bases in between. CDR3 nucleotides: TGTGCCAGCAGGGGTGACAAGAGCACTGAAGCTTTCTTT. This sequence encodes CASRGDKSTEAFF.

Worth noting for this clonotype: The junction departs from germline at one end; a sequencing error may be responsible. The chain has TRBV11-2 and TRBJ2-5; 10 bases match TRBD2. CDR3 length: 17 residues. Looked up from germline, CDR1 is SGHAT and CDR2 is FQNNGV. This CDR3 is CVSSHELAGSLQETRYF. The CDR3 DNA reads TGTGTCAGCAGCCACGAACTAGCGGGGAGCCTCCAAGAGACCCGGTACTTC.

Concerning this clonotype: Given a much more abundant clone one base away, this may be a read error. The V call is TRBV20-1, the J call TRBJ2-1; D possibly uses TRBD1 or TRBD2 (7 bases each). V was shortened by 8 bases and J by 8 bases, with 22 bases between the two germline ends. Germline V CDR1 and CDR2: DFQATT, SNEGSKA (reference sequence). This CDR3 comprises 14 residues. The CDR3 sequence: CSTPQGGRRDEQFF. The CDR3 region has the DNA TGCAGTACTCCCCAGGGGGGGAGGAGGGATGAGCAGTTCTTC.

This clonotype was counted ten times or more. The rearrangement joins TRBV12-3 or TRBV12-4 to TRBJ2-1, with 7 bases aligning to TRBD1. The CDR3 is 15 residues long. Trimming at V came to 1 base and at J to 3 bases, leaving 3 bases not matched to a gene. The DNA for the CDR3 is TGTGCCAGCAGTTTAGGACAGGGTTACTACAATGAGCAGTTCTTC. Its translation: CASSLGQGYYNEQFF.

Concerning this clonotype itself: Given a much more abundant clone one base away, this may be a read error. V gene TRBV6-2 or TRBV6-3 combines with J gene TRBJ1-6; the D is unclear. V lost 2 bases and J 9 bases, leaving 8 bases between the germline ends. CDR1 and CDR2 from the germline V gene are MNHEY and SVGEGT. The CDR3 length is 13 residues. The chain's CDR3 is CASSYEVTSPLHF. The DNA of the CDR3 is TGTGCCAGCAGTTACGAAGTCACTTCACCCCTCCACTTT.

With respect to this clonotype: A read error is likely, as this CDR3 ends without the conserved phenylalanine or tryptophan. The CDR3 protein is CASSAWTWVNTGELFY. CDR3 DNA sequence: TGTGCCAGCAGCGCCTGGACATGGGTGAACACAGGGGAGCTGTTTTAT. V and J are TRBV11-1 and TRBJ2-2; perhaps TRBD1 as D (5 bases). The CDR3 spans 16 residues. Germline lookup yields CDR1 SGHAT and CDR2 FQDESV (reference sequence).

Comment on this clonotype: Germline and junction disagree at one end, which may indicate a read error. The CDR3 region has the DNA TGTGCCAGGAGTTACCCCGACATAAATACGCAGTATTTT. Translation: CARSYPDINTQYF. The V gene is TRBV6-5, the J gene TRBJ2-3, with unresolved D. The CDR3 has 13 amino acids. CDR1 and CDR2 (germline): MNHEY, SVGAGI.